This TCR beta chain was found in a study of blood T cell repertoires in COVID-19. Germline lookup yields CDR1 SEHNR and CDR2 FQNEAQ (reference sequence). The CDR3 is made up of 15 amino acids. The ends were cut back, 5 bases at V and 7 bases at J, with 17 bases in the middle. The Seattle patients, enrolled during active infection, were followed longitudinally. The repertoire was sequenced with immunoSEQ multiplex PCR; TCRdb's copy has only in-frame clones and lacks some. This sample carries 360,000 or so clones, about 92% of them seen once, and the ten largest clones take 3.9%. This clonotype was sampled from an older woman with COVID-19, enrolled during active disease. V gene TRBV7-9 combines with J gene TRBJ1-4, with a possible D match to TRBD1 (5 bases). The specimen was peripheral blood. The CDR3 region is CASSPTGTEGEKLFF. CDR3 in DNA: TGTGCCAGCAGCCCCACCGGGACGGAGGGTGAAAAACTGTTTTTT.